The T cell receptor (beta chain) described here comes from a study of T cell responses to AZD1222 COVID-19 vaccine. Overall study findings and caveats: Epitopes outside B.1.351 and B.1.1.7 mutated regions reportedly drew nearly half of spike TCRs.

The method was immunoSEQ multiplex PCR; TCRdb's version includes in-frame clones alone and lacks a portion of them. Here the sample spans around 95,000 clones, about 87% being singletons. As to this clone: Its specificity is unknown.

This CDR3 spans 12 amino acids. V lost 11 bases and J lost 8, with 16 bases in between. Germline CDR1 LGHNT, CDR2 FRNRAP. The rearrangement links TRBV12-5 to TRBJ1-3, with D perhaps matching TRBD1 (5 bases). Material: peripheral blood, obtained on day 0 of AZD1222 vaccination. The sequence was obtained from an adult in good health. CDR3 amino acids: CAGYVVRDTIYF. The CDR3 DNA sequence: TGTGCTGGTTACGTGGTCAGGGACACCATATATTTT.